This TCR beta chain derives from a study of shared clonotypes between healthy human individuals. Study-level background: Aged between 18 and 49, the donors were a couple of women and three men.

The study, taken as a whole, reports: In contrast to clonotypes shared by all four donors, non-shared clonotypes had lower generation probabilities.

CDR1 is MGHRA and CDR2 is YSYEKL in the germline V gene. V was clipped by 4 bases and J by 4 bases; unmatched bases: 5. The CDR3 has 15 amino acids. The genomic DNA of each subset was split evenly across several immunoSEQ plates. Sequencing was performed with immunoSEQ multiplex PCR; in TCRdb, only in-frame clones are kept and a portion is missing. The table lists around 1,000,000 clones, around 77% of them singletons, with almost 0.9% in the top ten. Worth noting for this clone: Its matching antigen is unknown.

CD4+ cells were split into CD45RA+ naive and CD45RA-negative memory subsets. This rearrangement joins TRBV4-1 to TRBJ2-5; 11 positions match TRBD1. The sequence was collected from a man aged 18-30 years in good health. Some clones in this sample may be carry-over from other donors' samples. Sequenced: memory CD4+ T cells from PBMCs. Subset indicated: CD45RA-negative fraction. In DNA, the CDR3 is TGCGCCAGCAGCCGAGGACAGGGGGCGCCAGAGACCCAGTACTTC. This sequence encodes CASSRGQGAPETQYF.